These 20 T cell receptor beta chains were sequenced from one sample in a study of monozygotic twins with inflammatory bowel disease. For each CDR3 protein, TCRdb gives one entry from its re-call of the 5' RACE reads, without DNA. The table lists some 89,000 distinct CDR3 sequences. The material sequenced was blood. The origin of the receptors is a human donor with ulcerative colitis or Crohn's disease, or a healthy co-twin of an affected twin (not recorded which).

The rearrangement uses TRBV6-5 and TRBJ2-1; the TCRdb call, TRBD1, lacks DNA for checking. This CDR3 has 13 residues. Germline V gene sequence: CDR1 MNHEY, CDR2 SVGAGI. This CDR3 reads CASSRQGVDEQFF.

The J gene is TRBJ2-7, the V gene TRBV7-9; the D call from TCRdb, TRBD1, cannot be confirmed without DNA. CDR1 SEHNR and CDR2 FQNEAQ come from the germline V gene (reference sequence). This CDR3 spans 16 amino acids. The CDR3 here is CASSPQVGQPFYEQYF.

This chain links TRBV7-8 with TRBJ1-5. The CDR3 runs to 13 residues. CDR1 is SGHVS, CDR2 FQNEAQ, per germline. CDR3 sequence: CASSLVVNQPQHF.

The rearrangement links TRBV6-1 to TRBJ2-3. CDR3 length: 13 residues. Germline V gene data show CDR1 as MNHNS and CDR2 as SASEGT. CDR3 protein: CASSGWLGDTQYF.

This chain connects TRBV7-9 to TRBJ2-2. CDR3 length: 13 residues. Germline V lookup: CDR1 SEHNR, CDR2 FQNEAQ (reference sequence). Here the CDR3 reads CASSLTNTGELFF. The whole variable domain, filled in from reference TRBV7-9 and TRBJ2-2, reads DTGVSQNPRHKITKRGQNVTFRCDPISEHNRLYWYRQTLGQGPEFLTYFQNEAQLEKSRLLSDRFSAERPKGSFSTLEIQRTEQGDSAMYLCASSLTNTGELFFGEGSRLTVL.

V and J are TRBV5-4 and TRBJ2-1; TCRdb names TRBD1, which stays unverified in the absence of DNA. Germline CDR1 SGHNT, CDR2 YYREEE (reference sequence). This CDR3 region has 15 residues. This CDR3 is CASSLGTGGDNEQFF.

The chain carries TRBV7-2 and TRBJ1-3; TCRdb picks TRBD1, but there is no DNA to check that call. Germline loops: CDR1 SGHTA, CDR2 FQGNSA. The CDR3 spans 17 residues. The chain's CDR3 is CASSLESGARSGNTIYF.

V gene TRBV7-6 combines with J gene TRBJ2-1. CDR3 size: 14 residues. The germline V gene encodes CDR1 SGHVS and CDR2 FNYEAQ. CDR3 sequence: CASSRAESYNEQFF. The whole variable domain, remainder taken from reference TRBV7-6 and TRBJ2-1, is GAGVSQSPRYKVTKRGQDVALRCDPISGHVSLYWYRQALGQGPEFLTYFNYEAQQDKSGLPNDRFSAERPEGSISTLTIQRTEQRDSAMYRCASSRAESYNEQFFGPGTRLTVL.

This chain uses TRBV6-5 with TRBJ2-5; without DNA, the TCRdb call of TRBD1 cannot be checked. The germline CDR1 and CDR2 sequences are MNHEY and SVGAGI. The CDR3 loop spans 13 amino acids. CDR3 sequence reads: CASSYELGRPQYF.

CDR3 region: CASSVTRGSNTGELFF. This chain uses TRBV6-1 with TRBJ2-2; TCRdb's assignment of TRBD1 cannot be checked, as there is no DNA. The CDR3 runs 16 residues. Germline values: CDR1 MNHNS, CDR2 SASEGT.

The V and J genes are TRBV5-6 and TRBJ1-2; the TCRdb D gene call, TRBD1, has no DNA to confirm it. CDR3 length: 13 amino acids. Per the germline V gene, CDR1 is SGHDT and CDR2 is YYEEEE. The CDR3 loop reads CASSLTGAYGYTF.

The V call is TRBV27, the J call TRBJ1-1. CDR3 length equals 15 residues. Germline values: CDR1 MNHEY, CDR2 SMNVEV (reference sequence). The CDR3: CASSLYGDLNTEAFF.

The J gene is TRBJ2-2, the V gene TRBV5-1; the D call from TCRdb, TRBD2, cannot be confirmed without DNA. The CDR3 runs to 14 residues. CDR1 and CDR2 from the germline V gene are SGHRS and YFSETQ. The CDR3 reads CASSPGRNTGELFF.

CDR3 sequence: CASSLSGGTDTQYF. The V gene is TRBV7-2, the J gene TRBJ2-3. The CDR3 has 14 residues. The germline V gene has CDR1 SGHTA and CDR2 FQGNSA.

The gene calls are TRBV2 and TRBJ2-3. Germline loops: CDR1 SNHLY, CDR2 FYNNEI. The CDR3 loop spans 14 amino acids. CDR3: CASSEALATDTQYF.

The CDR3 spells CSASRTSGGAVETQYF. The chain joins TRBV20-1 to TRBJ2-5; the D call from TCRdb, TRBD2, cannot be confirmed without DNA. The germline CDR1 and CDR2 sequences are DFQATT and SNEGSKA (reference sequence). This CDR3 is 16 amino acids long.

J is TRBJ2-7 and V is TRBV14; TCRdb proposes TRBD1, but this gene call is untestable without DNA. The CDR3 contains 15 residues. Germline CDR1 reads SGHDN; CDR2 reads FVKESK. This CDR3 reads CASSQGWGQTYEQYF.

The CDR3 is CASSQALSYGELFF. The V and J genes are TRBV3-1 and TRBJ2-2. CDR3 size: 14 residues. Looked up from germline, CDR1 is LGHDT and CDR2 is YNNKEL (reference sequence).

The chain is built from TRBV4-1 and TRBJ1-5; without DNA, the TCRdb call of TRBD1 cannot be checked. CDR3 length: 14 amino acids. CDR1 and CDR2 (germline): MGHRA, YSYEKL. CDR3 protein: CASSTRTGGQPQHF.

This sequence joins TRBV3-1 and TRBJ1-4. This CDR3 comprises 15 residues. Germline assignment: CDR1 LGHDT and CDR2 YNNKEL (reference sequence). CDR3 sequence: CASSPLGGVREKLFF. The variable domain in full, completed from reference TRBV3-1 and TRBJ1-4, reads DTAVSQTPKYLVTQMGNDKSIKCEQNLGHDTMYWYKQDSKKFLKIMFSYNNKELIINETVPNRFSPKSPDKAHLNLHINSLELGDSAVYFCASSPLGGVREKLFFGSGTQLSVL.